A single sample is the source of the 8 T cell receptor beta chains below, sequenced in a study of blood T cell repertoires in COVID-19. Produced via immunoSEQ multiplex PCR; TCRdb's table is partial and in-frame only. The data show 160,000 or so clones, around 82% seen once. Sample: PBMCs or T cells enriched from blood (not recorded which). Receptor source: a man in his sixties who had recovered from COVID-19.

The CDR3 protein is CASSMNRGGGTEAFF. CDR3 sequence (DNA): TGTGCCAGCAGCATGAACAGGGGCGGTGGAACTGAAGCTTTCTTT. The genes are TRBV14 and TRBJ1-1; 7 bases match TRBD1. The CDR3 extends over 15 amino acids. After removal of 5 bases from V and 5 bases from J, the junction contained 11 bases not matched to a gene. The germline CDR1 and CDR2 sequences are SGHDN and FVKESK.

The V gene is TRBV5-1, the J gene TRBJ2-7; 7 bases match TRBD2. The ends lost 3 bases at V and 0 bases at J; junction bases unmatched: 9. The germline V gene encodes CDR1 SGHRS and CDR2 YFSETQ. This CDR3 region has 16 residues. The DNA for the CDR3 is TGCGCCAGCAGCTCCGGACTAGTAGCATCCTCCTACGAGCAGTACTTC. It is translated as CASSSGLVASSYEQYF.

This chain's CDR3 is CAGAEAMNTEAFF. The CDR3 bases are TGTGCCGGGGCAGAAGCGATGAACACTGAAGCTTTCTTT. V is TRBV28 and J is TRBJ1-1; D may be TRBD1 (5 bases). Trimming took 11 bases from V and 0 from J, leaving 13 bases between them. CDR1 and CDR2 (germline): MDHEN, SYDVKM. CDR3 length equals 13 residues.

This clone was found once. The rearrangement joins TRBV11-3 to TRBJ2-1; 7 bases are a match to TRBD1. The CDR3 loop spans 15 amino acids. V was pared by 5 bases and J by 1 base, with 5 bases of the junction left unmatched. Germline assignment: CDR1 SGHNT and CDR2 YENEEA. This CDR3 is CASSPEGQSYNEQFF. Written as DNA, the CDR3 is TGTGCCAGCAGCCCCGAGGGACAGTCCTACAATGAGCAGTTCTTC.

This sequence joins TRBV3-1 (or the pseudogene TRBV3-2) and TRBJ1-3, with 7 bases identical to TRBD1. The germline gives CDR1 LGHDT, CDR2 YNNKEL (reference sequence). V dropped 5 bases and J dropped 2; count of bases not matched to a gene: 3. The CDR3 sequence is 14 residues long. The CDR3 is CASSTDRAGNTIYF. CDR3 nucleotide sequence: TGTGCCAGCAGCACCGACAGGGCTGGAAACACCATATATTTT.

This chain links TRBV5-4 with TRBJ2-2; D is perhaps TRBD1 (6 bases). Germline V gene sequence: CDR1 SGHNT, CDR2 YYREEE (reference sequence). The CDR3 is made up of 15 amino acids. Trimming took 0 bases from V and 7 from J, leaving 13 bases between them. Here the CDR3 DNA reads TGTGCCAGCAGCTTGGGCCAGGGGTCGGTCGGGGAGCTGTTTTTT. It translates to CASSLGQGSVGELFF.

The count of this clone is one. The chain employs TRBV19 and TRBJ2-7, with D maybe TRBD1 (6 bases). The CDR3 has 15 amino acids. Trimming took off 6 bases at V and 1 base at J, with 16 bases between the two ends. The germline V gene has CDR1 LNHDA and CDR2 SQIVND (reference sequence). The CDR3 protein is CASSLGQPNSYEQYF. The CDR3 coding sequence is TGTGCCAGTAGCCTAGGACAGCCTAATTCCTACGAGCAGTACTTC.

The rearrangement uses TRBV19 and TRBJ2-2, with D possibly matching TRBD2 (5 bases). There are 14 residues in the CDR3. The V and J ends lost 7 bases and 2 bases respectively, with 11 bases between them. Germline V gene data show CDR1 as LNHDA and CDR2 as SQIVND (reference sequence). DNA for the CDR3: TGTGCCAGTACTCAAGCGGCAAACACCGGGGAGCTGTTTTTT. It encodes CASTQAANTGELFF. Full variable domain (outside the CDR3, taken from reference TRBV19 and TRBJ2-2): DGGITQSPKYLFRKEGQNVTLSCEQNLNHDAMYWYRQDPGQGLRLIYYSQIVNDFQKGDIAEGYSVSREKKESFPLTVTSAQKNPTAFYLCASTQAANTGELFFGEGSRLTVL.